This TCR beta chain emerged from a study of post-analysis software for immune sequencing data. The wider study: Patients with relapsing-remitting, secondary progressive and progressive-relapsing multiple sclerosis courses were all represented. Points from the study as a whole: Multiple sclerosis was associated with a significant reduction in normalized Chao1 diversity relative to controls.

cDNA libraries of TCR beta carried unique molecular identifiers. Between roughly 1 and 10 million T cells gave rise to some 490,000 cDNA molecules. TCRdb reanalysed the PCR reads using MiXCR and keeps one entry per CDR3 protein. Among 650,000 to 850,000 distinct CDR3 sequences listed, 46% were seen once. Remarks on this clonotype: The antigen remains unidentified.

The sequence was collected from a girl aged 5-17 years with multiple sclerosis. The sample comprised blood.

In DNA form, the CDR3 reads TGCAGTGCTTCCCAGGGAGGCGCTGAAGCTTTCTTT. Its protein product is CSASQGGAEAFF. The chain employs TRBV20-1 and TRBJ1-1; tentatively, D is TRBD1 (5 bases). Germline CDR1 reads DFQATT; CDR2 reads SNEGSKA (reference sequence). This CDR3 has 12 amino acids. V was shortened by 5 bases and J by 6 bases, with 13 bases between the two germline ends.